This entry features one T cell receptor (beta chain) sequence. The sample is drawn from a study of preoperative IRX-2 immunotherapy in early breast cancer. Using immunoSEQ multiplex PCR, the repertoire was profiled, and TCRdb retains in-frame clones only, with some absent. The sample has roughly 26,000 clones, around nine tenths seen once; the top ten hold less than 35%. Germline CDR1 and CDR2: KGHSH and LQKENI. Between the trimmed V and J ends, which lost 3 bases and 5 bases, there was a span of 16 bases. The CDR3 has 15 residues. As to treatment: preoperative locoregional IRX-2 cytokine immunotherapy. Samples came from a phase Ib trial of preoperative locoregional IRX-2 cytokine immunotherapy.

The origin of this receptor is a human donor with breast cancer. V and J are TRBV18 and TRBJ2-5, with TRBD1 as a possible D gene (5 bases). The starting material was tumor tissue, obtained after IRX-2 immunotherapy. The CDR3 spells CASSPSLQGTETQYF. As DNA, the CDR3 is TGTGCCAGCTCACCTTCTCTGCAGGGAACGGAGACCCAGTACTTC.